The entry that follows covers one TCR beta chain sequence. These data belong to a study of cytomegalovirus exposure and HLA in healthy donors. Here immunoSEQ multiplex PCR was the method, and the copy in TCRdb shows in-frame clones only, minus some. Found here are 150,000 to 160,000 clones, roughly 86% of them singletons; the top ten hold roughly 1.9%. Germline loops: CDR1 MDHEN, CDR2 SYDVKM. Trimming at V came to 4 bases and at J to 1 base, leaving 9 bases not matched to a gene. The CDR3 is 17 amino acids. The V and J genes are TRBV28 and TRBJ2-7; 11 bases align to TRBD1. The origin of this receptor is a human donor in good health. Sequencing used PBMCs. CDR3 sequence reads: CASSSLPGTGGSYEQYF. CDR3 in DNA: TGTGCCAGCAGTTCTCTTCCCGGGACAGGGGGATCCTACGAGCAGTACTTC.